This TCR beta chain was identified in a study of tumor and adjacent non-tumor tissue in lung cancer (dated by TCRdb to the late 2010s). Regarding the research as a whole: Patients with adenocarcinoma (approximately 13), squamous cell carcinoma (2) and small cell lung cancer (1) were included in the cohort. The 15 enrolled patients, of whom approximately ten were men and 5 were women, were aged roughly 30 to 76 years and were diagnosed with TNM stage I to III disease. Sequencing produced roughly 130 million productive TCRbeta reads in total, an average of about 3.8 million reads per sample. The study compared bulk TCRbeta repertoires between lung tumor tissue and matched distant non-tumor lung tissue from about 14 lung cancer patients. TCRbeta CDR3 sequencing was performed on around 30 paired specimens, with one tumor sample and one normal lung sample collected per patient.

Results and caveats for the whole study, not just this receptor: The sequencing platform is not named in the methods, and unique molecular identifiers are not mentioned. TCR diversity (inverse Simpson) was significantly higher in tumor than in normal lung tissue (431.37 vs 166.20, P = 0.0075, Mann-Whitney U test). TCR diversity was significantly higher in younger patients, and greater tumor TCR diversity was associated with shorter overall survival and shorter disease-free survival. Because peripheral blood was not sequenced, blood TCRbeta repertoires in the lung cancer patients of the study were not examined. Only roughly 14 patients were in the cohort, and the authors stated that larger samples and more detailed clinical data are needed. The top 100 clones accounted for a significantly larger cumulative portion of the repertoire in normal lung than in tumor tissue.

Bulk unsorted tissue served as the source for RNA extraction, and RNA quality was assessed using a NanoDrop ND-1000 and an Agilent 2100. The donors were newly diagnosed lung cancer patients admitted for thoracic surgery in China from August to November 2014 who had not received prior chemotherapy. Anyone who had undergone radiotherapy or chemotherapy before, or who had another cancer at the same time, was left out of the study. Pieces of surgical tissue measuring about 1-2.2 cm3 were kept in RNAlater solution and stored at -80 degrees C until use. The V end loses 7 bases and the J end loses 3 bases, and a stretch of 10 bases separates them. Inclusive of the bounding cysteine and phenylalanine, the CDR3 is 11 residues long. Only CDR3 DNA is held: 33 bases, read in frame from base 1. The CDR1 and CDR2 encoded by the germline V gene (reference sequence) are DFQATT and SNEGSKA. This clonotype was detected only a few times. What antigen it recognizes has not been identified. This could be a read error, since a much larger clone is one nucleotide away.

The method behind the library was multiplex PCR. The instrument given in TCRdb is Illumina HiSeq 2500. TCRbeta libraries were constructed through three rounds of nested PCR with primers (Table S4) according to protocols adapted from ARM-PCR. Before sequencing, PCR products of 200-500 bp were cut from the gel and purified using the QIAquick gel extraction kit. The published analysis was carried out like this. Trimmomatic was used to clean the reads, FLASH merged the cleaned reads into complete CDR3 sequences, and MiTCR assigned the sequences to V(D)J germline segments. Clonal diversity was computed as the inverse Simpson's index with VDJtools. In-frame sequences without a premature stop codon were defined as productive reads. TCRdb trimmed the raw reads at Q25, called clones with MiXCR and kept productive beta chains. All rows with the same CDR3 protein become a single entry with the most common DNA and genes. The V and J calls come from TCRdb's annotation, not from the publication. The sample profile shows roughly 66,000 distinct CDR3 sequences; less than 80% of them were found once. Of the sample, 25% to 30% falls within the top ten clones.

Sequenced: lung tumor tissue. Recombination linked TRBV20-1 to TRBJ2-7, and perhaps TRBD2 as D gene, on 5 matching bases. The TCR was taken from a man in his sixties with non-small cell lung cancer. In nucleotide form, the sequence is TGCAGTGTTCAACGGGGCTACGAGCAGTACTTC. Its translation is CSVQRGYEQYF.